This T cell receptor beta chain emerged from a study of T cell repertoires in cytomegalovirus infection. On the study more broadly: Public TCR beta signatures were indicative of both CMV infection and a matching HLA type.

Points on this clonotype: Its antigen remains unidentified.

Study-level points and caveats: HLA-C-restricted TCR beta clonotypes specific for CMV led the ex vivo response.

With V trimmed by 6 bases and J by 2 bases, 16 bases remained unmatched. Per the germline V gene, CDR1 is SGHAT and CDR2 is FQDESV (reference sequence). This CDR3 region has 19 residues. TCRdb reanalysed the reads using MiXCR and keeps one entry per CDR3 protein. The table lists 400,000 or so distinct CDR3 sequences, over 15% of them singletons. The sequenced material came from PBMCs. This TCR derives from a human donor in good health (CMV status not recorded). Some clones in this sample may be carry-over from other donors' samples. The V gene is TRBV11-1, the J gene TRBJ1-5, with 10 bases identical to TRBD1. Here the CDR3 DNA reads TGTGCCAGCAGTACCAACCCCCCGGACAGGGGGGATGGCAATCAGCCCCAGCATTTT. Its translation: CASSTNPPDRGDGNQPQHF.